A selection of T cell receptor beta chains follows, all from one sample in a study of OX40 agonist ivuxolimab in advanced cancers. Some clones are missing from TCRdb's copy, which holds only in-frame ones; the method was immunoSEQ multiplex PCR. The repertoire consists of roughly 100,000 clones, with approximately 84% occurring once and the leading ten covering roughly 5.2%. Sequenced here: CD4+ or CD8+ T cells sorted from blood, sampled in a trial of the OX40 agonist ivuxolimab. These TCRs come from an adult with an advanced solid tumor such as melanoma, head and neck, liver or kidney cancer. Both conserved end residues are part of each CDR3. Each record gives: J gene, CDR3 length, V gene, CDR3 protein.

TRBJ2-4 15 TRBV12-5 CASGLAGGPKNIQYF
TRBJ1-5 15 TRBV11-2 CASSLVWGPNQPQHF
TRBJ2-5 11 TRBV20-1 CSASRQETQYF
TRBJ2-1 15 TRBV14 CASSSLGISANEQFF
TRBJ2-1 15 TRBV5-1 CASSSAGGSYNEQFF
TRBJ2-7 17 TRBV7-9 CASSSPWTSGGVYEQYF
TRBJ1-6 14 TRBV30 CAWTRPSRDSPLHF
TRBJ2-2 16 TRBV4-2 CASTFGEHLGSGELFF
TRBJ1-1 14 TRBV7-9 CASSLAASVTEAFF
TRBJ1-4 16 TRBV6-6 CASSAGTRVTNEKLFF
TRBJ2-7 16 TRBV11-1 CASSLGLGGADYEQYF
TRBJ2-5 15 TRBV11-2 CASSLYLLIQETQYF
TRBJ1-2 15 TRBV6-1 CASSDVTGGRDGYTF
TRBJ2-1 14 TRBV21-1 CASGRPKGVNEQFF
TRBJ2-1 17 TRBV9 CASSLRGTSGGSNEQFF
TRBJ2-7 15 TRBV4-1 CASSHMTGPRYEQYF
TRBJ2-7 15 TRBV5-6 CASSLRVGEAYEQYF
TRBJ2-6 18 TRBV21-1 CASSKTSGNLSGANVLTF
TRBJ2-7 13 TRBV30 CAWSRDGLYEQYF
TRBJ2-6 16 TRBV16 CASSGDGPSGANVLTF
TRBJ2-3 15 TRBV14 CASSQGRMGTDTQYF
TRBJ1-3 14 TRBV2 CASRGTGLGNTIYF
TRBJ1-1 13 TRBV7-9 CASSGGRNTEAFF
TRBJ1-3 19 TRBV21-1 CASSKAGHQIHSSGNTIYF
TRBJ2-1 16 TRBV19 CASSMRRDRAYNEQFF
TRBJ1-1 11 TRBV10-3 CAIRQDTEAFF
TRBJ2-1 14 TRBV19 CASRSASGRNEQFF
TRBJ2-1 13 TRBV2 CASSEFGYNEQFF
TRBJ1-1 13 TRBV4-1 CASSQGRWTEAFF
TRBJ2-3 14 TRBV5-4 CASSVGRGTDTQYF
TRBJ2-3 16 TRBV18 CASSPFAGVSTDTQYF
TRBJ1-2 16 TRBV9 CASSARDSGQLYGYTF
TRBJ1-6 14 TRBV6-1 CASRGPLTNSPLHF
TRBJ2-2 12 TRBV18 CASSGEPGELFF
TRBJ1-4 14 TRBV13 CASRLRGGPEKLFF
TRBJ1-2 15 TRBV2 CASSEEVGTSYGYTF
TRBJ2-1 15 TRBV4-3 CASSHLAGNLNEQFF
TRBJ2-1 14 TRBV6-6 CASSLRGSYNEQFF
TRBJ1-5 14 TRBV6-1 CASSEALRDRGQHF
TRBJ2-1 14 TRBV11-1 CASSTLRLAGREFF
TRBJ1-3 16 TRBV6-5 CASSYSTGSVGNTIYF
TRBJ2-3 14 TRBV5-1 CASSWGLSEDTQYF
TRBJ2-5 13 TRBV7-2 CASSRGQLETQYF
TRBJ1-1 15 TRBV6-5 CASSDRRKMNTEAFF
TRBJ2-7 15 TRBV7-2 CASSFPQGSRREQYF
TRBJ2-7 12 TRBV2 CGHGTGTYEQYF
TRBJ2-7 14 TRBV7-8 CASSLGPWVHEQYF
TRBJ1-4 15 TRBV6-6 CASSYSGRLNEKLFF
TRBJ1-3 15 TRBV7-9 CASSFFRTVGNTIYF
TRBJ2-2 15 TRBV19 CASSTRRPNTGELFF